A single sample is the source of the 7 T cell receptor beta chains below, sequenced in a study of blood T cells in healthy people across ages. A second PCR, run for roughly 7 to 11 cycles, used a sample-barcoded 5' primer plus a J-beta primer mix. TCRdb itself ran the 5' RACE reads through MiXCR, one entry per CDR3 protein. In the table there are approximately 800,000 distinct CDR3 sequences, 55% to 70% of which are singletons. The sequenced sample consisted of blood. The receptors stem from a man aged 25 to 45 in good health.

The V call is TRBV29-1, the J call TRBJ2-7, with 9 bases that match TRBD1. From germline, CDR1 is SQVTM and CDR2 ANQGSEA. J lost 6 bases, V lost 2 bases, and 5 bases had no gene match. The CDR3 totals 13 residues. The CDR3 sequence: CSVEPTGGSEQYF. In DNA, the CDR3 is TGCAGCGTTGAACCAACAGGGGGCAGCGAGCAGTACTTC.

A word on this clonotype: The junction departs from germline at one end; a sequencing error may be responsible. This chain links TRBV3-1 with TRBJ2-1; tentatively, D is TRBD2 (5 bases). The V gene's germline CDR1 is LGHDT and CDR2 YNNKEL (reference sequence). The CDR3 length is 14 residues. CDR3 loop: CTSGEAARGGEQFF. CDR3 bases: TGTACCAGCGGAGAGGCGGCTCGGGGTGGCGAGCAGTTCTTC.

The chain couples TRBV7-8 to TRBJ2-1, with 8 bases fitting TRBD2. The CDR3 extends over 15 amino acids. Germline V gene sequence: CDR1 SGHVS, CDR2 FQNEAQ. Trimming took 4 bases from V and 3 from J; bases not matched to a gene: 5. The CDR3 region has the DNA TGTGCCAGCAGCTCCTTAGGGACTAGCTACAATGAGCAGTTCTTC. It codes for CASSSLGTSYNEQFF.

The chain recombines TRBV20-1 with TRBJ1-4; D is ambiguous. The CDR3 is 13 amino acids. V lost 5 bases to trimming and J lost 0 bases, with 7 bases between them. Per germline, CDR1 DFQATT and CDR2 SNEGSKA (reference sequence). The CDR3 sequence: CSAWAATNEKLFF. CDR3 nucleotide sequence: TGCAGTGCTTGGGCAGCAACTAATGAAAAACTGTTTTTT.

This sequence joins TRBV3-1 and TRBJ1-2, with 9 bases fitting TRBD1. The CDR3 has 15 residues. Germline V CDR1 and CDR2: LGHDT, YNNKEL (reference sequence). V shed 7 bases and J 2 bases; nucleotides not matched to a gene: 8. The CDR3 DNA reads as TGTGCCAGCACGCGGGACAGGGCGGCGAACTATGGCTACACCTTC. This gives the protein CASTRDRAANYGYTF.

The chain uses TRBV5-6 and TRBJ1-2; D is uncertain. Germline lookup yields CDR1 SGHDT and CDR2 YYEEEE. This CDR3 is built from 12 residues. The V end lost 3 bases, the J end lost 3 bases, and 6 bases lay between the germline ends. The CDR3 DNA is TGTGCCAGCAGCTCGACCGACTATGGCTACACCTTC. Its protein is CASSSTDYGYTF.

The chain is built from TRBV20-1 and TRBJ2-3; 10 nucleotides align to TRBD2. V shed 7 bases and J 14 bases; nucleotides not matched to a gene: 24. CDR3 length: 16 amino acids. Germline-derived CDR1 and CDR2 are DFQATT and SNEGSKA (reference sequence). The CDR3 DNA reads TGCAGTGTCCCCCATGAATCGACGGGGGGACTAGCGAAGGGGTATTTT. Encoded protein: CSVPHESTGGLAKGYF.